This TCR beta chain was found in a study of cytomegalovirus exposure and HLA in healthy donors. Among the donors, all were healthy bone marrow donors. As for this clone: What it recognizes is unknown.

PCR used 60 Vbeta primers and 13 Jbeta primers. Some clones are missing from TCRdb's copy, which holds only in-frame ones; the method was immunoSEQ multiplex PCR. Here the sample table reports about 100,000 clones. V lost 3 bases, J lost 3 bases, and 4 bases stayed unmatched. This CDR3 is built from 15 residues. CDR1 is SGHTA, CDR2 FQGNSA, per germline. Study results and caveats: A few CMV-associated chains were confirmed in vitro to be specific for CMV antigens. TCR beta chains numbering some 150 were designated cytomegalovirus-associated.

This TCR was recovered from a girl aged 5-17 years in good health and CMV-seropositive. This sequence joins TRBV7-2 and TRBJ1-4; 7 bases agree with TRBD1. The sample taken for sequencing was PBMCs. The CDR3 coding sequence is TGTGCCAGCAGCTTCGACAGGGCGGCTAATGAAAAACTGTTTTTT. Protein: CASSFDRAANEKLFF.